This TCR beta chain was sequenced during a study of PD-1 blockade in classical Hodgkin lymphoma. The V gene's germline CDR1 is SNHLY and CDR2 FYNNEI. V gave up 2 bases and J gave up 7 bases, with 11 bases separating them. The CDR3 has 13 amino acids. Clones were read by immunoSEQ multiplex PCR, and TCRdb kept only the in-frame ones, dropping some. The sample holds around 40,000 clones, about three quarters seen once. Stated time point: cycle 4 day 1 (C4D1), after less than 7 weeks of nivolumab. Brentuximab vedotin exposure varied among the patients, all of whom had relapsed after autologous stem cell transplantation.

This clonotype originated in a human donor with classical Hodgkin lymphoma. This specimen consisted of peripheral blood mononuclear cells (PBMCs), obtained before the fourth cycle of nivolumab. This chain uses TRBV2 with TRBJ1-1; D is perhaps TRBD1 (6 bases). The CDR3 loop reads CASSEWGQFEAFF. The CDR3, as DNA: TGTGCCAGCAGTGAATGGGGACAATTTGAAGCTTTCTTT.